The 8 T cell receptor beta chains below come from one sample, sequenced in a study of blood T cell repertoires in COVID-19. The table came from immunoSEQ multiplex PCR; TCRdb's copy has only in-frame clones and leaves some out. The sample includes 84,000 or so clones, 80% of them seen just once. Sequenced material: peripheral blood. The receptors come from a woman older than 75 with acute or convalescent COVID-19.

The CDR3 coding sequence is TGCGCCAGCAGGGCGGGGCCAACTAACGCCGGGGAGCTGTTTTTT. Translating it yields CASRAGPTNAGELFF. The genes are TRBV5-1 and TRBJ2-2; a weak D match, TRBD2 (6 bases). This CDR3 comprises 15 residues. Per the germline V gene, CDR1 is SGHRS and CDR2 is YFSETQ. Trimming shortened V by 5 bases and J by 6 bases, and 17 bases separated the two germline ends.

V and J are TRBV12-3 or TRBV12-4 and TRBJ2-1; the D is unclear. V was shortened by 2 bases and J by 5 bases, with 7 bases between the two germline ends. The CDR3 totals 13 residues. CDR3 DNA: TGTGCCAGCAGTTTATATCGGGACAATGAGCAGTTCTTC. Its protein is CASSLYRDNEQFF.

The chain combines TRBV12-3 or TRBV12-4 with TRBJ1-2; D may be TRBD1 (5 bases). The germline V and J ends were trimmed by 7 bases and 4 bases, with 13 bases remaining between them. CDR3 size: 13 residues. CDR3 DNA sequence: TGTGCCAGCACCCAGGGTGTCCCCTATGGCTACACCTTC. Translating gives CASTQGVPYGYTF.

The chain recombines TRBV7-8 with TRBJ2-5; 7 bases are a match to TRBD2. Trimming at V came to 7 bases and at J to 3 bases, leaving 17 bases not matched to a gene. Germline CDR1 reads SGHVS; CDR2 reads FQNEAQ. CDR3 length: 17 residues. Here the CDR3 DNA reads TGTGCCAGCATCCGTAGGCCCCGAGGGCTAGCGGAAGAGACCCAGTACTTC. Translated, it gives CASIRRPRGLAEETQYF.

The J gene is TRBJ1-6, the V gene TRBV6-5, with D perhaps matching TRBD1 (6 bases). Trimming pared 5 bases from V and 7 bases from J, leaving 12 bases between. The germline V gene has CDR1 MNHEY and CDR2 SVGAGI. The CDR3 totals 14 residues. The CDR3 bases are TGTGCCAGCAGTCCCCGGACAGCCAATTCACCCCTCCACTTT. Protein product: CASSPRTANSPLHF.

The chain joins TRBV27 to TRBJ2-3; D is possibly TRBD2 (5 bases). The CDR3 totals 14 residues. Germline CDR1 MNHEY, CDR2 SMNVEV (reference sequence). V dropped 4 bases and J dropped 2 bases, with 10 bases sitting between them. This CDR3 reads CASSSRGYTDTQYF. Written as DNA, the CDR3 is TGTGCCAGCAGTTCTCGGGGATACACAGATACGCAGTATTTT.

The V and J genes are TRBV2 and TRBJ2-7, with D possibly TRBD1 on 6 matching bases. Germline CDR1 is SNHLY and CDR2 is FYNNEI. The length of the CDR3 is 13 residues. Trimming left V 6 bases short and J 6 bases short, with 15 bases between. The CDR3 reads CASSQTGNGEQYF. The CDR3 nucleotides read TGTGCCAGCAGCCAAACAGGGAACGGCGAGCAGTACTTC.

This clone was seen only a few times. The rearrangement uses TRBV7-9 and TRBJ1-1; D is undetermined. The germline gives CDR1 SEHNR, CDR2 FQNEAQ (reference sequence). V was trimmed by 1 base and J by 3 bases, leaving 9 bases between them. This CDR3 contains 14 residues. In DNA form, the CDR3 reads TGTGCCAGCAGCTTAGTGCAGGTTTACACTGAAGCTTTCTTT. Its translation: CASSLVQVYTEAFF.